The T cell receptor beta chain under discussion was sequenced for a study of cytomegalovirus exposure and HLA in healthy donors. Profiled with immunoSEQ multiplex PCR; TCRdb holds only in-frame clones, not every one. The sample lists a few hundred thousand clones, roughly 88% seen once, with approximately 3.1% in the top ten. The TCR sequence derives from a woman aged 25 to 39 in good health and CMV-seronegative. Sequencing was carried out using PBMCs.

The CDR3 bases are TGTGCCAGCAGCAAGGGTACTGGGGCCAACGTCCTGACTTTC. Protein product: CASSKGTGANVLTF. The chain has TRBV7-9 and TRBJ2-6; D uncertain. This CDR3 spans 14 amino acids. Trimming left V 5 bases short and J 2 bases short, with 7 bases between. The germline V gene encodes CDR1 SEHNR and CDR2 FQNEAQ (reference sequence).